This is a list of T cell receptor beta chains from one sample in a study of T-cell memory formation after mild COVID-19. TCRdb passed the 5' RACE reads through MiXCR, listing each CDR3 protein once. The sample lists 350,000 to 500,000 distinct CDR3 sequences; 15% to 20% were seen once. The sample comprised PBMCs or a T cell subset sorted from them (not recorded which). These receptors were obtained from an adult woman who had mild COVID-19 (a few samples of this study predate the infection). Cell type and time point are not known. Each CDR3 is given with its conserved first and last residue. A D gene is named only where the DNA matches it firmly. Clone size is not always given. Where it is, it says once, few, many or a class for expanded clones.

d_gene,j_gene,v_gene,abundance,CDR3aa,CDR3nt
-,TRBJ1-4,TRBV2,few,CASSVSAAGNEKLFF,TGTGCCAGCAGTGTTTCGGCGGCTGGTAATGAAAAACTGTTTTTT
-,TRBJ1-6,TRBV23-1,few,CASSRKRSSHVHSPLHF,TGCGCCAGCAGCCGTAAACGGTCGAGCCACGTGCATTCACCCCTCCACTTT
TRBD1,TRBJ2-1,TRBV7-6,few,CASSPIWTGTGDYNEQFF,TGTGCCAGCAGCCCCATATGGACCGGGACAGGGGACTACAATGAGCAGTTCTTC
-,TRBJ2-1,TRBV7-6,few,CASSPGRREQFF,TGTGCCAGCAGCCCAGGACGGCGGGAGCAGTTCTTC
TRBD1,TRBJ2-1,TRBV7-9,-,CASSLDDPGQGAYNEQFF,TGTGCCAGCAGCTTAGACGATCCGGGACAGGGGGCTTACAATGAGCAGTTCTTC
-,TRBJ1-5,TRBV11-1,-,CASSSLGWMRQPQHF,TGTGCCAGCAGCTCCCTGGGGTGGATGAGGCAGCCCCAGCATTTT
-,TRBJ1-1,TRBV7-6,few,CASSLGTGWKTEAFF,TGTGCCAGCAGCTTAGGTACAGGGTGGAAAACTGAAGCTTTCTTT
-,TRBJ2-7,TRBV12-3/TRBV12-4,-,CASSSPVLLYEQYF,TGTGCCAGCAGTTCCCCCGTCCTCCTCTACGAGCAGTACTTC
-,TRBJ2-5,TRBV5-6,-,CASSLKPRGLQETQYF,TGTGCCAGCAGCTTGAAGCCTAGAGGCCTCCAAGAGACCCAGTACTTC
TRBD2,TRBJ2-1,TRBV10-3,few,CAISESRASGVPSSYNEQFF,TGTGCCATCAGTGAGTCTAGGGCTAGCGGGGTTCCGAGCTCCTACAATGAGCAGTTCTTC
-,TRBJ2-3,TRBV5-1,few,CASSLGQVGTDTQYF,TGCGCCAGCAGCTTGGGGCAGGTAGGGACAGATACGCAGTATTTT
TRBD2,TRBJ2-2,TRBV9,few,CASSGRTSANTGELFF,TGTGCCAGCAGCGGCCGGACTAGCGCGAACACCGGGGAGCTGTTTTTT
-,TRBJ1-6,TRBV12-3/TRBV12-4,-,CASSPLTRGSYSPLHF,TGTGCCAGCAGTCCCCTTACCCGGGGGAGTTATTCACCCCTCCACTTT
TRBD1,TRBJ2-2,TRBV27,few,CASSTPRTGTNTGELFF,TGTGCCAGCAGTACTCCCCGGACAGGAACGAACACCGGGGAGCTGTTTTTT
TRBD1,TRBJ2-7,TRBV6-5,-,CASSTTSGTGGRGEQYF,TGTGCCAGCAGTACAACCTCCGGGACAGGGGGAAGGGGCGAGCAGTACTTC
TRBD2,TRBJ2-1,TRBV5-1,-,CASSLVFSGGLYNEQFF,TGCGCCAGCAGCTTGGTTTTTAGCGGGGGGTTGTACAATGAGCAGTTCTTC
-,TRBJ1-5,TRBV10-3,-,CAISDGGFSNQPQHF,TGTGCCATCAGTGATGGAGGGTTTAGCAATCAGCCCCAGCATTTT
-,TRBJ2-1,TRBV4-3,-,CASSQAGQLNEQFF,TGCGCCAGCAGCCAAGCGGGTCAGTTAAATGAGCAGTTCTTC
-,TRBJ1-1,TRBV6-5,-,CASSPLGQGLMNTEAFF,TGTGCCAGCTCCCCCCTTGGGCAGGGACTCATGAACACTGAAGCTTTCTTT
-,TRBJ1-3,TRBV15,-,CATSRDLGTGNTIYF,TGTGCCACCAGCAGAGATTTGGGAACTGGAAACACCATATATTTT
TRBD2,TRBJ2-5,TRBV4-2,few,CASSPGTSGELAQYF,TGTGCCAGCAGTCCCGGGACTAGCGGGGAGTTGGCCCAGTACTTC
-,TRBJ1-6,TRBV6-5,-,CASSPREHSPLHF,TGTGCCAGCAGTCCCAGGGAACATTCACCCCTCCACTTT
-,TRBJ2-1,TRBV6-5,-,CASSSLGALPQFF,TGTGCCAGTTCTTCCCTAGGCGCTCTCCCTCAGTTCTTC
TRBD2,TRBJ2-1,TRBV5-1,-,CASDLAGVYNEQFF,TGCGCCAGCGACCTAGCGGGAGTCTACAATGAGCAGTTCTTC
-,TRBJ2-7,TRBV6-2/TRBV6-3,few,CASRETEQYF,TGTGCCAGCAGGGAGACGGAGCAGTACTTC
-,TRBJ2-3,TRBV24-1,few,CATSDPLLAGTDTQYF,TGTGCCACCAGTGACCCCCTTTTGGCGGGCACAGATACGCAGTATTTT
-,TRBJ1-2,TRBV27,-,CASRLLGGRVDGYTF,TGTGCCAGCAGACTCCTGGGGGGCCGAGTGGATGGCTACACCTTC
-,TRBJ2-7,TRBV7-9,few,CASSAELDSTYEQYF,TGTGCCAGCAGCGCGGAGCTCGACAGTACCTACGAGCAGTACTTC
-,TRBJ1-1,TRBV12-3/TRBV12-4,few,CASSLGPTLGRTEAFF,TGTGCCAGCAGTTTAGGTCCGACCCTTGGGCGTACTGAAGCTTTCTTT
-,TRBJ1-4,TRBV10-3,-,CATGASPNEKLFF,TGTGCCACAGGGGCGTCCCCTAATGAAAAACTGTTTTTT
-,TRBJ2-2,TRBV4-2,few,CASSQAVGHPSELFF,TGTGCCAGCAGCCAAGCAGTGGGACACCCTTCGGAGCTGTTTTTT
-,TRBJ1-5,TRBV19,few,CASTLTRGNQPQHF,TGTGCCAGTACCCTAACTCGCGGCAATCAGCCCCAGCATTTT
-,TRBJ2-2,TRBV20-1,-,CSARDSGRDTGELFF,TGCAGTGCTAGAGATTCCGGGAGAGACACCGGGGAGCTGTTTTTT
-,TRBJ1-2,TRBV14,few,CASSQGDSLLNYGYTF,TGTGCCAGCAGCCAAGGAGACAGTCTTCTAAACTATGGCTACACCTTC
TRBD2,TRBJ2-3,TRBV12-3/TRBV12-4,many,CASSRTSGSTDTQYF,TGTGCCAGCAGTCGGACTAGCGGGAGCACAGATACGCAGTATTTT
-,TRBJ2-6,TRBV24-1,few,CATLNPGANVLTF,TGTGCCACCCTCAACCCTGGGGCCAACGTCCTGACTTTC
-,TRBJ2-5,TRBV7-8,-,CASSLGGGAPGETQYF,TGTGCCAGCAGCTTAGGGGGGGGGGCCCCTGGAGAGACCCAGTACTTC
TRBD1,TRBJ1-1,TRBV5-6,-,CASSLVPSGGKGTEAFF,TGTGCCAGCAGCTTGGTACCTTCAGGGGGTAAGGGCACTGAAGCTTTCTTT
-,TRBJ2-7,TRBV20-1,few,CSASPWRGLNEQYF,TGCAGTGCTAGCCCTTGGAGGGGTTTAAACGAGCAGTACTTC
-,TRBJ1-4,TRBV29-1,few,CSVEEGDEKLFF,TGCAGCGTTGAAGAAGGAGATGAAAAACTGTTTTTT
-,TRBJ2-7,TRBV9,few,CASSVRDLSYEQYF,TGTGCCAGCAGCGTAAGGGACTTGTCCTACGAGCAGTACTTC
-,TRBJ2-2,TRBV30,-,CAWRVIGELFF,TGTGCCTGGAGGGTGATCGGGGAGCTGTTTTTT